This TCR beta chain is from a study of OX40 agonist ivuxolimab in advanced cancers. Here immunoSEQ multiplex PCR was the method, and the copy in TCRdb shows in-frame clones only, minus some. This repertoire shows about 80,000 clones, around 86% found once; its top ten account for 0.32%. Germline loops: CDR1 MDHEN, CDR2 SYDVKM. The CDR3 runs to 15 residues. V dropped 5 bases and J dropped 2 bases, with 13 bases sitting between them. The rearrangement uses TRBV28 and TRBJ1-5, with D tentatively TRBD1 (6 bases). This TCR came from an adult with an advanced solid tumor such as melanoma, head and neck, liver or kidney cancer. This specimen was CD4+ or CD8+ T cells sorted from blood, taken in a trial of the OX40 agonist ivuxolimab. The CDR3 DNA follows: TGTGCCAGCAGTGCGTCCGGGGGCGGCAATCAGCCCCAGCATTTT. Its protein is CASSASGGGNQPQHF.